Listed below are T cell receptor beta chains from one sample, sequenced in a study of blood T cell repertoires in COVID-19. Sequencing was performed with immunoSEQ multiplex PCR; in TCRdb, only in-frame clones are kept and a portion is missing. The sample lists approximately 47,000 clones, approximately 88% occurring once. The sequencing sample was made of peripheral blood. The source is a human donor with active COVID-19. The donor label of this sample is uncertain. Both conserved end residues are part of each CDR3. A D gene is named only where the DNA matches it firmly. Size tells how often a clone was seen (once, few, many) or the class of an expanded clone, and some rows leave it out.

D,J,V,size,CDR3,DNA
-,TRBJ2-1,TRBV9,-,CASSGTDYNEQFF,TGTGCCAGCAGCGGGACAGATTACAATGAGCAGTTCTTC
TRBD1,TRBJ1-2,TRBV28,-,CASRTTGVYGYTF,TGTGCCAGCAGAACGACAGGGGTTTATGGCTACACCTTC
-,TRBJ1-1,TRBV18,once,CASSPRGGTEAFF,TGTGCCAGCTCACCACGGGGAGGGACTGAAGCTTTCTTT
-,TRBJ1-1,TRBV18,-,CASSPRGNTEAFF,TGTGCCAGCTCACCAAGGGGGAACACTGAAGCTTTCTTT
-,TRBJ2-3,TRBV7-6,-,CASSPTTASTDTQYF,TGTGCCAGCAGCCCCACGACAGCTAGCACAGATACGCAGTATTTT
-,TRBJ2-7,TRBV4-1,few,CASSRLFIQDSYEQYF,TGCGCCAGCAGCCGCCTTTTTATACAGGATTCCTACGAGCAGTACTTC
TRBD1,TRBJ2-5,TRBV11-1,-,CASSGRDRYQETQYF,TGTGCCAGCAGCGGCCGGGACAGGTACCAAGAGACCCAGTACTTC
TRBD2,TRBJ2-7,TRBV7-2,-,CASSSTGLAEPEQYF,TGTGCCAGCAGCTCGACGGGACTAGCGGAGCCCGAGCAGTACTTC
-,TRBJ2-7,TRBV27,-,CASSLLGGVSNEQYF,TGTGCCAGCAGTTTATTGGGCGGGGTTTCTAACGAGCAGTACTTC
-,TRBJ1-4,TRBV10-1,-,CASSANSVGDEKLFF,TGCGCCAGCAGTGCTAACAGCGTAGGGGATGAAAAACTGTTTTTT
-,TRBJ2-5,TRBV4-3,-,CASSQDPGRETQYF,TGCGCCAGCAGCCAAGATCCAGGAAGGGAGACCCAGTACTTC
-,TRBJ2-7,TRBV5-6,few,CASSFDLQFYEQYF,TGTGCCAGCAGCTTCGATTTGCAGTTCTACGAGCAGTACTTC
-,TRBJ2-7,TRBV28,-,CASSLTLAYEQYF,TGTGCCAGCAGTTTAACGCTAGCCTACGAGCAGTACTTC
-,TRBJ2-1,TRBV5-1,few,CASQQGSNNEQFF,TGCGCCAGCCAACAGGGATCTAACAATGAGCAGTTCTTC
TRBD2,TRBJ2-1,TRBV6-5,-,CASSTNGGEGNEQFF,TGTGCCAGCAGTACCAATGGCGGGGAGGGCAATGAGCAGTTCTTC
TRBD1,TRBJ2-7,TRBV6-6,-,CASSYGQGAYEQYF,TGTGCCAGCAGTTACGGGCAGGGGGCATACGAGCAGTACTTC
-,TRBJ2-5,TRBV5-1,-,CASSSGQVEETQYF,TGCGCCAGCAGCTCGGGACAAGTTGAAGAGACCCAGTACTTC
TRBD1,TRBJ2-6,TRBV2,-,CASTRDRAYSGANVLTF,TGTGCCAGCACCCGGGACAGGGCATACTCTGGGGCCAACGTCCTGACTTTC
-,TRBJ2-3,TRBV18,-,CASSFGSGTQYF,TGTGCCAGCTCCTTCGGGTCTGGTACGCAGTATTTT
-,TRBJ2-4,TRBV11-2,-,CASRPGRGTGAKNIQYF,TGTGCCAGCAGACCAGGGAGGGGGACAGGAGCCAAAAACATTCAGTACTTC
-,TRBJ1-5,TRBV5-1,few,CASSRDGGRNQPQHF,TGCGCCAGCAGCCGGGACGGGGGGCGTAATCAGCCCCAGCATTTT
-,TRBJ2-6,TRBV30,-,CAWSATRAGANVLTF,TGTGCCTGGAGTGCGACCAGGGCTGGGGCCAACGTCCTGACTTTC
-,TRBJ2-7,TRBV6-5,-,CASKGLRTAYEQYF,TGTGCCAGCAAGGGACTTCGGACCGCCTACGAGCAGTACTTC
TRBD1,TRBJ2-1,TRBV4-1,-,CASSLRIQGAGEQFF,TGCGCCAGCAGCCTGAGGATACAGGGGGCAGGTGAGCAGTTCTTC
-,TRBJ2-1,TRBV13,few,CASSGRPVIEQFF,TGTGCCAGCAGTGGCAGGCCGGTTATAGAGCAGTTCTTC
TRBD2,TRBJ2-3,TRBV27,few,CASSQRGNPLDTQYF,TGTGCCAGCAGTCAGCGGGGGAACCCCCTGGATACGCAGTATTTT
TRBD2,TRBJ2-2,TRBV4-1,-,CASSPLAGGLNTGELFF,TGCGCCAGCAGTCCTCTAGCGGGAGGACTAAACACCGGGGAGCTGTTTTTT
-,TRBJ2-1,TRBV19,once,CASSIGPGTYNEQFF,TGTGCCAGTAGTATAGGCCCTGGCACCTACAATGAGCAGTTCTTC
TRBD2,TRBJ2-3,TRBV19,-,CASSQRTSGTDTQYF,TGTGCCAGTAGCCAAAGGACTAGCGGCACAGATACGCAGTATTTT
TRBD1,TRBJ1-1,TRBV27,-,CASSETGLIGEAFF,TGTGCCAGCAGTGAGACAGGGTTGATCGGTGAAGCTTTCTTT
-,TRBJ2-1,TRBV5-5,-,CASSRTGSGGGSYNEQFF,TGTGCCAGCAGCCGAACTGGGAGCGGCGGTGGCTCCTACAATGAGCAGTTCTTC
-,TRBJ2-3,TRBV6-5,-,CATNPSVLTDTQYF,TGTGCCACCAACCCTAGCGTTCTCACAGATACGCAGTATTTT
TRBD1,TRBJ1-5,TRBV7-9,-,CASSLGDSKNQPQHF,TGTGCCAGCAGCTTAGGGGACAGCAAAAATCAGCCCCAGCATTTT
-,TRBJ1-3,TRBV7-9,-,CASSPGVGSGNTIYF,TGTGCCAGCAGCCCAGGGGTCGGCTCTGGAAACACCATATATTTT
-,TRBJ2-3,TRBV28,-,CASSRDIPTDTQYF,TGTGCCAGCAGCCGAGATATTCCCACAGATACGCAGTATTTT
TRBD2,TRBJ2-1,TRBV5-4,once,CASRRSGGRHNEQFF,TGTGCCAGCAGGCGGTCTGGCGGGAGACACAATGAGCAGTTCTTC
TRBD1,TRBJ2-2,TRBV7-9,-,CASSLPGTGYGTGELFF,TGTGCCAGCAGCTTACCCGGGACAGGGTATGGCACCGGGGAGCTGTTTTTT
TRBD2,TRBJ2-2,TRBV19,-,CASSVAGGYTGELFF,TGTGCCAGTAGCGTAGCGGGGGGGTACACCGGGGAGCTGTTTTTT
TRBD2,TRBJ2-2,TRBV14,-,CASSQAGLAALGTGELFF,TGTGCCAGCAGCCAAGCTGGACTAGCGGCGCTGGGCACCGGGGAGCTGTTTTTT